One TCR beta chain is described in this entry. Its antigen is not known. The data originate from a study of PD-1 blockade in classical Hodgkin lymphoma. Across the study: Treatment was intravenous nivolumab, 3 mg/kg every 2 weeks, until progression.

The CDR3 consists of 15 residues. V lost 1 base, J lost 3 bases, and 2 bases stayed unmatched. CDR1 is SEHNR and CDR2 is FQNEAQ in the germline V gene (reference sequence). Broader study findings: At C4D1, TCR diversity had climbed significantly for CD4+ cells, though not for CD8+ cells. The drivers behind the repertoire differences, possibly disease activity or prior therapy, remain undefined.

Time point noted: cycle 4 day 1 (C4D1), after around six weeks of nivolumab. No patient escaped relapse after autologous stem cell transplantation, and brentuximab vedotin exposure varied. Magnetic depletion of unwanted cells isolated CD4+ T cells from thawed PBMCs. Complete response, partial response or progressive disease constituted the best responses recorded. Repertoires were generated with immunoSEQ multiplex PCR, while TCRdb's copy carries only in-frame clones and drops some. The profile shows around 11,000 clones, 60% to 80% of them singletons. The sample consisted of CD4+ T cells from blood, taken before the fourth cycle of nivolumab. The chain combines TRBV7-9 with TRBJ2-1; 8 positions agree with TRBD2. The TCR comes from a human donor with classical Hodgkin lymphoma. CDR3 residues: CASSLVGTSYNEQFF. The CDR3 DNA is TGTGCCAGCAGCTTAGTCGGGACTAGCTACAATGAGCAGTTCTTC.